The rows below give T cell receptor beta chains drawn from one sample of a study of T cell repertoires in cytomegalovirus infection. TCRdb passed the reads through MiXCR, listing each CDR3 protein once. The data show under 450,000 distinct CDR3 sequences, roughly a third seen once. For these receptors, no antigen is known. Sequences were derived from cultured PBMCs, sampled from culture after CMV antigen stimulation. The receptors were sampled from a human donor in good health (CMV status not recorded). Some clones in this sample may be carry-over from other donors' samples. Each CDR3 is given with its conserved first and last residue. D genes are given only for firm matches. Part of the rows lack a size; the others show once, few, many or a class for expanded clones.

many	TRBD2	TRBV7-2	TRBJ2-5	TGTGCCAGCAGCTTTCTTCCGGGGGGACGGGAGACCCAGTACTTC	CASSFLPGGRETQYF
many	.	TRBV4-1	TRBJ1-2	TGCGCCAGCAGCCAAGTCTTTCCCGGCCCACCCTATGGCTACACCTTC	CASSQVFPGPPYGYTF
.	TRBD1	TRBV30	TRBJ1-1	TGTGCCTGGGGCGGTGAGGGACAGCCGAGGCTTACTGAAGCTTTCTTT	CAWGGEGQPRLTEAFF
.	.	TRBV14	TRBJ2-4	TGTGCCAGCAGCCAAGACAGTGGGGCCAAAAACATTCAGTACTTC	CASSQDSGAKNIQYF
.	TRBD2	TRBV7-9	TRBJ2-1	TGTGCCAGCAGCTTAGGGACTAGCGGGAGGGCTGTTGAGCAGTTCTTC	CASSLGTSGRAVEQFF
.	TRBD2	TRBV6-8	TRBJ2-7	TGTGCCACACGGACTAGCGGCTACGAGCAGTACTTC	CATRTSGYEQYF
few	TRBD1	TRBV7-9	TRBJ1-4	TGTGCCAGCAGCTCCGGGACAGGGACTGAAAAACTGTTTTTT	CASSSGTGTEKLFF
many	.	TRBV7-2	TRBJ1-3	TGTGCCAGCAGCCCGGCGGGGTCCCACCCTGGAAACACCATATATTTT	CASSPAGSHPGNTIYF
few	.	TRBV7-2	TRBJ1-1	TGTGCCAGCAGCTCCGGGACAACCCTATTGAACACTGAAGCTTTCTTT	CASSSGTTLLNTEAFF
.	.	TRBV24-1	TRBJ1-3	TGTGCCACCAGTGATTCTGGAAACACCATATATTTT	CATSDSGNTIYF
.	.	TRBV29-1	TRBJ2-1	TGCAGCGTTGAAGATCGGGTTGTATCAGGGGATGAGCAGTTCTTC	CSVEDRVVSGDEQFF
.	.	TRBV12-3/TRBV12-4	TRBJ2-1	TGTGCCAGCAGTGACGAGACTAGGAACTATGAGCAGTTCTTC	CASSDETRNYEQFF
.	TRBD2	TRBV6-5	TRBJ2-2	TGTGCCAGCAGTTATAGGACTAGCGGGGGAACCGGGGAGCTGTTTTTT	CASSYRTSGGTGELFF
.	TRBD1	TRBV24-1	TRBJ1-5	TGTGCCACCAGTGATCCGAACAGGGGCGGTCAGCCCCAGCATTTT	CATSDPNRGGQPQHF
.	TRBD1	TRBV20-1	TRBJ1-6	TGCAGTGCTCTCGAAGGGGACAGGGGGAATTCACCCCTCCACTTT	CSALEGDRGNSPLHF
.	TRBD2	TRBV23-1	TRBJ2-1	TGCGCCAGCAGTCAATTGCGTTCGGCTAGCGGGGAGTACAATGAGCAGTTCTTC	CASSQLRSASGEYNEQFF
.	TRBD2	TRBV4-1	TRBJ2-2	TGCGCCAGCAGCCAAGCATTAGCGGGACGGACGGACACCGGGGAGCTGTTTTTT	CASSQALAGRTDTGELFF
few	.	TRBV7-2	TRBJ2-3	TGTGCCAGCAGCTTAGAAGCAGTGATAGATACGCAGTATTTT	CASSLEAVIDTQYF
few	TRBD2	TRBV27	TRBJ2-2	TGTGCCAGCAGCCTACTAGCGGGAGTATCCGGGGAGCTGTTTTTT	CASSLLAGVSGELFF
.	TRBD1	TRBV27	TRBJ2-1	TGTGCCAGCAGTTTGGACAGGGGAAACAATGAGCAGTTCTTC	CASSLDRGNNEQFF
.	.	TRBV5-5	TRBJ2-1	TGTGCCAGCAGCTTGGACTATTCCTACAATGAGCAGTTCTTC	CASSLDYSYNEQFF